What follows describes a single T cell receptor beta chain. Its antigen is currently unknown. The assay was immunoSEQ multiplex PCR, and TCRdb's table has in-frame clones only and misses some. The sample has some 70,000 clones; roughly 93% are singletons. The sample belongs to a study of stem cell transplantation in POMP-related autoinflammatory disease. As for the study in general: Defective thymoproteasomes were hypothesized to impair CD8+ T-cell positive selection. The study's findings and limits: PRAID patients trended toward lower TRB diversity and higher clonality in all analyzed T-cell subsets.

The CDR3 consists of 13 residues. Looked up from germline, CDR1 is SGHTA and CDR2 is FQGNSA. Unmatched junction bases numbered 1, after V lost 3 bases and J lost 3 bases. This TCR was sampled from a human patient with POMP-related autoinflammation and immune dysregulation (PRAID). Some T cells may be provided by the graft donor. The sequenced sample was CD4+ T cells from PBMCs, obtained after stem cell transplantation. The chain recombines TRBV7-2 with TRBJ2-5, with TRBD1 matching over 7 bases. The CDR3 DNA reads TGTGCCAGCAGCTTTGGGACAGAAGAGACCCAGTACTTC. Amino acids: CASSFGTEETQYF.